Here is one TCR beta chain with its context. Its antigen remains unidentified. Relative to the germline gene, one junction end is altered; a read error may explain this. This sample is part of a study of metastatic and nonmetastatic thyroid tumors. The overall study: Thyroid patients, malignant and benign, had repertoires compared across blood and tumor or nodule tissue.

Per the original data handling: Across clinicopathological groups, CDR3 differences served as the basis for building a distant-metastasis classifier for papillary thyroid cancer. TCRdb re-analyzed the PCR reads using MiXCR. None of the V and J calls come from the authors' own analysis; TCRdb made them. The sample has about 45,000 clones, less than 5% seen once. Study conclusions and caveats: For both blood and tumor, malignant thyroid tumors reportedly showed significantly higher TCR beta diversity than benign nodules did.

Per the germline V gene, CDR1 is MNHEY and CDR2 is SMNVEV (reference sequence). The CDR3 length is 12 residues. Not a single patient had been given any form of treatment at any point before undergoing thyroid surgery. The sample was blood. This chain uses TRBV27 with TRBJ1-1; D gene ambiguous. This TCR was sampled from a female donor with papillary thyroid cancer or a benign thyroid nodule (not recorded which). Some clones in this sample may be carry-over from other donors' samples. The CDR3, as DNA: TGTGCCATCAGTCCCGACCGGCGGGAAGCTTTCTTT. Protein sequence: CAISPDRREAFF.